The rows below give T cell receptor beta chains drawn from one sample of a study of neurological immune-mediated disorders. TCRdb reprocessed the 5' RACE reads via MiXCR and lists one record per CDR3 protein. Here the sample spans 75,000 to 95,000 distinct CDR3 sequences, under 20% being singletons. Specimen: PBMCs. The receptors derive from a woman in her 40s in good health. Each CDR3 is given with its conserved first and last residue. The D gene is left open where the match is weak. Only some rows state a clone size, as once, few, many or a class for expanded clones.

TRBD2 TRBJ2-1 TRBV12-3/TRBV12-4 many CASSVGTSEKFF TGTGCCAGCAGTGTCGGGACTAGCGAGAAGTTCTTC
TRBD2 TRBJ2-3 TRBV5-1 . CASSLVVGLAGDTQYF TGCGCCAGCAGCTTGGTCGTAGGACTAGCGGGAGATACGCAGTATTTT
. TRBJ1-2 TRBV6-5 many CASKGTGHGIDGYTF TGTGCCAGCAAAGGGACGGGACACGGGATTGATGGCTACACCTTC
. TRBJ2-2 TRBV7-2 many CASSFTGRNTGELFF TGTGCCAGCAGCTTTACCGGGAGAAACACCGGGGAGCTGTTTTTT
. TRBJ2-7 TRBV6-5 . CASSSRRGESGHEQYF TGTGCCAGCAGTTCCCGAAGGGGGGAATCGGGCCACGAGCAGTACTTC
. TRBJ1-1 TRBV20-1 many CSARPRTVTEAFF TGCAGTGCTAGGCCCCGGACAGTCACTGAAGCTTTCTTT
. TRBJ1-5 TRBV6-8 many CASSNREPYSNQPQHF TGTGCCAGCAGTAACAGGGAGCCATATAGCAATCAGCCCCAGCATTTT
TRBD2 TRBJ2-3 TRBV20-1 many CSAFRLAGGPDADTQYF TGCAGTGCTTTCCGACTAGCGGGGGGGCCGGACGCAGATACGCAGTATTTT
TRBD1 TRBJ2-5 TRBV20-1 many CSAREARTGDRETQYF TGCAGTGCTAGAGAAGCCCGGACAGGGGACCGGGAGACCCAGTACTTC
TRBD1 TRBJ2-5 TRBV5-1 . CASRPGTGDPETQYF TGCGCCAGCAGACCCGGGACAGGGGACCCAGAGACCCAGTACTTC
. TRBJ1-6 TRBV25-1 many CASSASVGENSPLHF TGTGCCAGCAGCGCCAGTGTGGGTGAAAATTCACCCCTCCACTTT
. TRBJ2-2 TRBV12-3/TRBV12-4 few CASSNQGRTGELFF TGTGCCAGCAGCAACCAGGGTCGCACCGGGGAGCTGTTTTTT
. TRBJ1-5 TRBV6-1 many CASSRAGNSNQPQHF TGTGCCAGCAGCAGAGCAGGGAATAGCAATCAGCCCCAGCATTTT
. TRBJ2-7 TRBV20-1 many CSASPKSYEQYF TGCAGTGCTAGCCCTAAATCATACGAGCAGTACTTC
TRBD1 TRBJ2-2 TRBV5-6 . CASSSRDRYTGELFF TGTGCCAGCAGCTCCCGGGACAGATACACCGGGGAGCTGTTTTTT
TRBD2 TRBJ2-1 TRBV5-5 many CASSLEAGGPVEQFF TGTGCCAGCAGCTTGGAGGCGGGGGGGCCGGTTGAGCAGTTCTTC
. TRBJ1-1 TRBV5-1 many CASSLDVNTEAFF TGCGCCAGCAGCTTGGATGTGAACACTGAAGCTTTCTTT
. TRBJ1-2 TRBV6-2/TRBV6-3 many CASSPKRHGYTF TGTGCCAGCAGTCCCAAAAGACATGGCTACACCTTC
. TRBJ1-6 TRBV10-3 many CAISESWTDSPLHF TGTGCCATCAGTGAGTCTTGGACAGACTCACCCCTCCACTTT
. TRBJ2-1 TRBV4-3 . CAISQDLTTRRHNEQFF TGCGCCATCAGCCAAGATCTGACGACTCGTAGACACAATGAGCAGTTCTTC
TRBD2 TRBJ2-1 TRBV5-5 once CASSLYSGSYNEQFF TGTGCCAGTAGCTTATATAGCGGGTCATACAATGAGCAGTTCTTC
. TRBJ1-5 TRBV20-1 many CSARDPRQGNNQPQHF TGCAGTGCTAGAGACCCGAGGCAGGGCAACAATCAGCCCCAGCATTTT
. TRBJ2-3 TRBV4-3 many CASSQVGPSTDTQYF TGCGCCAGCAGCCAAGTGGGGCCTAGCACAGATACGCAGTATTTT
. TRBJ2-3 TRBV3-1 many CASSQGSGRTSTDTQYF TGTGCCAGCAGCCAAGGGTCGGGGCGCACTAGCACAGATACGCAGTATTTT
. TRBJ2-1 TRBV3-1 . CASSPRYNEQFF TGTGCCAGCAGCCCTCGTTACAATGAGCAGTTCTTC
. TRBJ1-1 TRBV20-1 . CSALEPGGDTEAFF TGCAGTGCCTTAGAACCCGGAGGAGACACTGAAGCTTTCTTT
TRBD1 TRBJ2-3 TRBV12-3/TRBV12-4 few CASSLGQGMGTDTQYF TGTGCCAGCAGTCTGGGACAGGGCATGGGCACAGATACGCAGTATTTT
. TRBJ2-1 TRBV5-1 . CASSLTGGSHNEQFF TGCGCCAGCAGCTTGACGGGGGGCTCCCACAATGAGCAGTTCTTC
. TRBJ2-1 TRBV12-3/TRBV12-4 many CASSLSPVTLQFF TGTGCCAGCAGTTTATCTCCTGTTACACTGCAGTTCTTC
. TRBJ2-3 TRBV4-3 many CASSQEVADRSTDTQYF TGCGCCAGCAGCCAAGAGGTGGCGGACAGAAGCACAGATACGCAGTATTTT
TRBD2 TRBJ2-3 TRBV20-1 many CSALTGTSGATQYF TGCAGTGCACTAACCGGGACTAGCGGGGCCACGCAGTATTTT
. TRBJ1-1 TRBV7-2 many CASSLVAVEVNTEAFF TGTGCCAGCAGCTTAGTGGCAGTGGAGGTGAACACTGAAGCTTTCTTT
. TRBJ2-6 TRBV24-1 many CATSETHSGANVLTF TGTGCCACCAGTGAAACACACTCTGGGGCCAACGTCCTGACTTTC
TRBD2 TRBJ2-1 TRBV20-1 few CSARVARTSGGSSYNEQFF TGCAGTGCTAGAGTGGCCCGGACTAGCGGGGGGAGCTCCTACAATGAGCAGTTCTTC
. TRBJ2-1 TRBV7-2 few CASSLVMSSYNEQFF TGTGCCAGCAGCTTAGTCATGAGCTCCTACAATGAGCAGTTCTTC
. TRBJ2-5 TRBV15 . CATSSPQVELRETQYF TGTGCCACCAGCAGTCCCCAGGTGGAACTCAGGGAGACACAGTACTTC
. TRBJ2-1 TRBV2 once CASSAQQSSYNEQFF TGTGCCAGCAGCGCACAACAAAGCTCCTACAATGAGCAGTTCTTC
. TRBJ2-3 TRBV6-1 many CASEQTTDTQYF TGTGCCAGCGAACAGACCACAGATACGCAGTATTTT
TRBD2 TRBJ2-5 TRBV20-1 many CSARDSSGGLPRETQYF TGCAGTGCTAGAGATAGCAGCGGGGGACTCCCCCGGGAGACCCAGTACTTC
. TRBJ2-5 TRBV12-3/TRBV12-4 many CASSSARRETQYF TGTGCCAGCAGCTCTGCCCGGAGGGAGACCCAGTACTTC
. TRBJ2-3 TRBV20-1 many CSASPSEGYTDTQYF TGCAGTGCTTCCCCCTCGGAGGGATACACAGATACGCAGTATTTT
. TRBJ1-4 TRBV19 . CASRLTVEGEKLFF TGTGCCAGTAGACTGACAGTCGAGGGAGAAAAACTGTTTTTT
TRBD1 TRBJ2-1 TRBV5-6 many CASSRTGQGDYEQFF TGTGCCAGCAGTCGTACGGGACAGGGGGACTATGAGCAGTTCTTC
. TRBJ1-5 TRBV2 many CASSVRGRDQPQHF TGTGCCAGCAGTGTTAGGGGTCGAGATCAGCCCCAGCATTTT
. TRBJ2-1 TRBV7-2 many CASSLGTDHGSYNEQFF TGTGCCAGCAGCTTAGGTACGGACCATGGGTCCTACAATGAGCAGTTCTTC
TRBD1 TRBJ1-2 TRBV5-1 . CASSLTTTGEENYGYTF TGCGCCAGCAGCTTGACTACGACAGGGGAGGAGAACTATGGCTACACCTTC
. TRBJ1-3 TRBV29-1 many CSWEASTKASGNTIYF TGCAGCTGGGAGGCCTCGACCAAGGCCTCTGGAAACACCATATATTTT
. TRBJ2-5 TRBV5-1 . CASSLATGMGETQYF TGCGCCAGCAGCTTGGCCACGGGGATGGGAGAGACCCAGTACTTC